Listed below are T cell receptor beta chains from one sample, sequenced in a study of blood T cell repertoires in COVID-19. Libraries were prepared by immunoSEQ multiplex PCR; TCRdb keeps only in-frame clonotypes and omits some of them. The data hold some 530,000 clones, with 70% to 90% observed a single time. Source material: peripheral blood. These receptors were collected from a human donor in a cohort sampled during active COVID-19. Each CDR3 is given without its conserved first and last residue. Clone size is not always given. Where it is, it says once, few, many or a class for expanded clones.

CDR3 protein,J gene,V gene,clone size
ATREGTRGTEAF,TRBJ1-1,TRBV15,NA
ASSENRGAGQPQH,TRBJ1-5,TRBV6-1,NA
ASSIQQGYEQF,TRBJ2-1,TRBV2,NA
ASSFRTGGGTDTQY,TRBJ2-3,TRBV6-2/TRBV6-3,NA
ASSREVNTEAF,TRBJ1-1,TRBV11-1,NA
ASSLAVRGEKLF,TRBJ1-4,TRBV7-9,NA
ASSLYIGGAYEQY,TRBJ2-7,TRBV7-3,NA
ASSLTISNQPQH,TRBJ1-5,TRBV27,few
ASSLGLAEGNEQF,TRBJ2-1,TRBV7-2,NA
AISESGIYEQY,TRBJ2-7,TRBV10-3,NA
ASSFLEPGETQY,TRBJ2-5,TRBV7-9,NA
ASSASGGGSYGYT,TRBJ1-2,TRBV7-3,NA
ASSRDSRTEAF,TRBJ1-1,TRBV7-2,NA
ASSHTPGLEGQF,TRBJ2-1,TRBV3-1/TRBV3-2,NA
ASSHGTSGGDEQY,TRBJ2-7,TRBV5-5,NA
ASSLGQGSYNEQF,TRBJ2-1,TRBV5-6,NA
ASSRTSPAYEQY,TRBJ2-7,TRBV28,NA
ASAQYTGELF,TRBJ2-2,TRBV9,NA
ASSYSAGGTGNTIY,TRBJ1-3,TRBV5-6,NA
ASSLGSSAQQY,TRBJ2-7,TRBV7-2,NA
ASSLQGNTGELF,TRBJ2-2,TRBV7-2,NA
ASRPGTSGNTGELF,TRBJ2-2,TRBV12-2,NA
ASSLPTGQAGGYT,TRBJ1-2,TRBV28,NA